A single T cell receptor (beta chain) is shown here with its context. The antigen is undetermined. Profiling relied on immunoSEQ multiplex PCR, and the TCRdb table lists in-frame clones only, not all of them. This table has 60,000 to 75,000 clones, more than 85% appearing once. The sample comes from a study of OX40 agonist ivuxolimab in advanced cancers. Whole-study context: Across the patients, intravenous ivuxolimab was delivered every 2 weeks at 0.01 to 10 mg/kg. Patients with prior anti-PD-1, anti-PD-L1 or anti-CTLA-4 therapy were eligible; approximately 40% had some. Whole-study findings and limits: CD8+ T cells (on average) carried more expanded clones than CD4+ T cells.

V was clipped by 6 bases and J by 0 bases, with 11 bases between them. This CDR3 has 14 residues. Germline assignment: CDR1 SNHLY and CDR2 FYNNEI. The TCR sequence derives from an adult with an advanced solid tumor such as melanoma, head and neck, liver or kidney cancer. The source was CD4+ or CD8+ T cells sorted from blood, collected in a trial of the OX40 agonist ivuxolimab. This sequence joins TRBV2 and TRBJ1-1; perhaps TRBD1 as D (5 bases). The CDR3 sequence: CASRAGLMNTEAFF. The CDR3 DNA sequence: TGTGCCAGCAGAGCAGGGTTAATGAACACTGAAGCTTTCTTT.